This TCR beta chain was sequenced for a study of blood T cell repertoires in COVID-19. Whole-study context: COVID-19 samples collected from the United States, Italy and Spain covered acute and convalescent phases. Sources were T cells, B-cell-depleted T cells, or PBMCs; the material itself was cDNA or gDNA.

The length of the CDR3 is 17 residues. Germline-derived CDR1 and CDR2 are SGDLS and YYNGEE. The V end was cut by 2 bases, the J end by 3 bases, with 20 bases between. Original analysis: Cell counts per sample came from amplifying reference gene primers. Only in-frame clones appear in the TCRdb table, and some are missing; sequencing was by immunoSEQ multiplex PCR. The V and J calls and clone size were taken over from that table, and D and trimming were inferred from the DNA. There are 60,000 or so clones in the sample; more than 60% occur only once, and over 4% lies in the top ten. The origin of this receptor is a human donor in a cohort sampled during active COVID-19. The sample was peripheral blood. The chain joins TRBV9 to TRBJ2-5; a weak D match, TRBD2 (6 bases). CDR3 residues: CASSVVGGIWGEETQYF. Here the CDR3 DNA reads TGTGCCAGCAGCGTGGTTGGGGGGATATGGGGAGAAGAGACCCAGTACTTC.